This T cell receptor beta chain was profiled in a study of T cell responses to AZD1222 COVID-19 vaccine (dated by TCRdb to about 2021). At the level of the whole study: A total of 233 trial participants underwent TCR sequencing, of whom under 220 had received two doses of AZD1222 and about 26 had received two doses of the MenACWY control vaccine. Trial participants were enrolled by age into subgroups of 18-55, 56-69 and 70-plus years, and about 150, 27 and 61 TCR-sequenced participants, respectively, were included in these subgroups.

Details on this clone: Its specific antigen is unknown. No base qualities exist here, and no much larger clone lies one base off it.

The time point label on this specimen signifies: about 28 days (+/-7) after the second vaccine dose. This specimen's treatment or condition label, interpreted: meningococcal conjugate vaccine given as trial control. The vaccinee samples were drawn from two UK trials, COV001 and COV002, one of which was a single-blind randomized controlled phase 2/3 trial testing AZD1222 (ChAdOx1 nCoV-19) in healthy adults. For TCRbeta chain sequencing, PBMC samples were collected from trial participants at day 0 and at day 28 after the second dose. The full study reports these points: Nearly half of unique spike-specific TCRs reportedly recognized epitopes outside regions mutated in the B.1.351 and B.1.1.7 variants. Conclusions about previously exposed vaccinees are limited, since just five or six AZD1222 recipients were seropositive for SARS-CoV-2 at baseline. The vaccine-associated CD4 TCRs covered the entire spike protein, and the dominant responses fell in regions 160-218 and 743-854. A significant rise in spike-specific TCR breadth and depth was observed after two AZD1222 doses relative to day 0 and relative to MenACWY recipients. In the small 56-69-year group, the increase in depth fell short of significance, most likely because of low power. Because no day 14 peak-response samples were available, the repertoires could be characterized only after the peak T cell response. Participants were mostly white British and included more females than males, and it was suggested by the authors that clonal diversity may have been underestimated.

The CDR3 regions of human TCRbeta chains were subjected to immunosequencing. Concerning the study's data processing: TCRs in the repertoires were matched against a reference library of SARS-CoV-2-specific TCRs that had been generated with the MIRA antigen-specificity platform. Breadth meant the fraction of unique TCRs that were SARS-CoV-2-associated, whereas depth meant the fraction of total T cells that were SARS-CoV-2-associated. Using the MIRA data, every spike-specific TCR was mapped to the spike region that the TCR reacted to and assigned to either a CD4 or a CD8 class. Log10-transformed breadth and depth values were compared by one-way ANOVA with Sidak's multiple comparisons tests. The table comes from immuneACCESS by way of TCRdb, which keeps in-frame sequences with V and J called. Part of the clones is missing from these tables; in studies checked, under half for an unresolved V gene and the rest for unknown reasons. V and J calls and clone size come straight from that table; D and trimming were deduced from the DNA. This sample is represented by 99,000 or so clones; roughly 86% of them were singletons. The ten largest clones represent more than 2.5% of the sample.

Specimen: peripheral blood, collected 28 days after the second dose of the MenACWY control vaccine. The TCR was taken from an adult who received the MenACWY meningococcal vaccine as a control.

The nucleotide sequence is given as TGCGCCAGCAGCTCCGAGGGGGGCGCTATGAACACTGAAGCTTTCTTT. Protein translation: CASSSEGGAMNTEAFF. Recombination linked TRBV5-1 to TRBJ1-1, and possibly TRBD1, on 6 matching bases. Trimming at the junction amounts to 3 bases on V and 0 bases on J, and the germline ends lie 15 bases apart. The CDR3 contains 16 residues, cysteine and phenylalanine counted. This entry keeps only the CDR3 DNA: 48 bases, framed from base 1. Reading the germline V gene gives CDR1 SGHRS and CDR2 YFSETQ. With the portions outside the CDR3 filled from the reference TRBV5-1 and TRBJ1-1 genes, the complete variable region becomes KAGVTQTPRYLIKTRGQQVTLSCSPISGHRSVSWYQQTPGQGLQFLFEYFSETQRNKGNFPGRFSGRQFSNSRSEMNVSTLELGDSALYLCASSSEGGAMNTEAFFGQGTRLTVV.